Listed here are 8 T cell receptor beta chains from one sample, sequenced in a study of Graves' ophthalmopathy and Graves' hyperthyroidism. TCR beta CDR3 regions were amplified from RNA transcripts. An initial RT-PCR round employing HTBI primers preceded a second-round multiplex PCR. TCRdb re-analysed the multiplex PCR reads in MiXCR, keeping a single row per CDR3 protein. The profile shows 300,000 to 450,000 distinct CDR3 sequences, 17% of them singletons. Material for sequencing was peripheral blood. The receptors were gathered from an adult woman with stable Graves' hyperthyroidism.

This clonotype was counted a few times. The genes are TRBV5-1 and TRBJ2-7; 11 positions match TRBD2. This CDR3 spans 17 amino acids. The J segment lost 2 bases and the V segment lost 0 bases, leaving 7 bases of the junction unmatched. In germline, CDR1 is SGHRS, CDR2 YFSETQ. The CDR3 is CASSLGSTSGSTYEQYF. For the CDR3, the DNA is TGCGCCAGCAGCTTGGGGTCTACTAGCGGGAGTACCTACGAGCAGTACTTC.

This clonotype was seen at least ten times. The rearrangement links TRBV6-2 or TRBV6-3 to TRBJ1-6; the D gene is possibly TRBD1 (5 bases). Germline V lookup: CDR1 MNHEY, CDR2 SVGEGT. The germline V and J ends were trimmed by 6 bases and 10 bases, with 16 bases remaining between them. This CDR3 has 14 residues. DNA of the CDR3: TGTGCCAGCAGACCTAATCTTTGGACATCACCCCTCCACTTT. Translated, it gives CASRPNLWTSPLHF.

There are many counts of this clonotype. The CDR3 loop is CSASGTAGAKNIQYF. The CDR3 DNA reads as TGCAGTGCTTCTGGGACCGCCGGAGCCAAAAACATTCAGTACTTC. The chain is built from TRBV20-1 and TRBJ2-4, with D perhaps assigned TRBD1 or TRBD2 (5 bases each). The V end lost 5 bases, the J end lost 0 bases, and 14 bases lay between the germline ends. CDR1 and CDR2 (germline): DFQATT, SNEGSKA (reference sequence). This CDR3 is built from 15 residues.

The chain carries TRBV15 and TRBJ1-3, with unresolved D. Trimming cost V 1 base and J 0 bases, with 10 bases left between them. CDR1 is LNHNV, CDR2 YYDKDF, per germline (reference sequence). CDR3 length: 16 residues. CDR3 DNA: TGTGCCACCAGCAGAGCCCGGACTGACTCTGGAAACACCATATATTTT. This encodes CATSRARTDSGNTIYF.

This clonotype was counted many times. CDR3 region: CATSAPGGEQYF. As DNA, the CDR3 is TGTGCCACCAGTGCCCCCGGGGGCGAGCAGTACTTC. This chain connects TRBV24-1 to TRBJ2-7; D may be TRBD2 (6 bases). V lost 5 bases and J lost 6, with 10 bases in between. The CDR3 length is 12 residues. Germline-derived CDR1 and CDR2 are KGHDR and SFDVKD.

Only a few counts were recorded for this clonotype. This CDR3 reads CSASEGGYEQYF. CDR3 DNA: TGCAGCGCTTCTGAAGGCGGATACGAGCAGTACTTC. V gene TRBV29-1 combines with J gene TRBJ2-7; no firm D call. The CDR3 sequence is 12 residues long. Per the germline V gene, CDR1 is SQVTM and CDR2 is ANQGSEA. The V and J ends lost 7 bases and 4 bases respectively, with 14 bases between them.

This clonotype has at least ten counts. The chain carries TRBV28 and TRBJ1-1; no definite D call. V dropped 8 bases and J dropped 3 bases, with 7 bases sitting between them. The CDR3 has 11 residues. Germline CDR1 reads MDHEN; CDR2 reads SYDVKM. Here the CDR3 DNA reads TGTGCCAGCCAAAGGGACACTGAAGCTTTCTTT. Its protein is CASQRDTEAFF.

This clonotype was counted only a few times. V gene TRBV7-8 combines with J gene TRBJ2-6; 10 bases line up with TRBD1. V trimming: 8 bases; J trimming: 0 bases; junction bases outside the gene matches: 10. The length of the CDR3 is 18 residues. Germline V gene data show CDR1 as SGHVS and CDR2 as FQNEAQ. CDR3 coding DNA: TGTGCCAGCGCCGGGACAGGGGTGCCCTTCTCTGGGGCCAACGTCCTGACTTTC. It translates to CASAGTGVPFSGANVLTF.